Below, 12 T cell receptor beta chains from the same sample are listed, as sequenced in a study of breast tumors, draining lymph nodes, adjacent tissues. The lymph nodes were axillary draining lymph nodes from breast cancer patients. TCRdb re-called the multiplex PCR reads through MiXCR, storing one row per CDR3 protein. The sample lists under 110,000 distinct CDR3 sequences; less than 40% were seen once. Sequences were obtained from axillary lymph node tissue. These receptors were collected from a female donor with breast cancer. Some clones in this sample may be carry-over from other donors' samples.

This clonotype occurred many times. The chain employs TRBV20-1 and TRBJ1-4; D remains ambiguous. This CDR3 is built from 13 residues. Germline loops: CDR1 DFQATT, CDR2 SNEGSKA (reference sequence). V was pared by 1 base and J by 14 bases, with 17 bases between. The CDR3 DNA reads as TGCAGTGCTAGAGGCGGATTCAGGCGGTGGCTGTTTTTT. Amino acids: CSARGGFRRWLFF.

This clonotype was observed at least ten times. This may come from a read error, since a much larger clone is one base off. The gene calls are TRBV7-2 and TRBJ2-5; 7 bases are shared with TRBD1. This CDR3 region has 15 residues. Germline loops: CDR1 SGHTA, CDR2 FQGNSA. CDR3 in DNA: TGTGCCAGCAGCTCTGGGACAGTATTACAAGAGACCCAGCACTTC. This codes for CASSSGTVLQETQHF.

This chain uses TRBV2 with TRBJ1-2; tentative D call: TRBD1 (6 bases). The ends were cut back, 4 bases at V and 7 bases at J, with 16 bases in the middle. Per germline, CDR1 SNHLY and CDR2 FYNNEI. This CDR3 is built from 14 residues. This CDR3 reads CASSGDTSSGGYTF. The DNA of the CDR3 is TGTGCCAGCAGTGGGGACACTAGTTCGGGTGGCTACACCTTC. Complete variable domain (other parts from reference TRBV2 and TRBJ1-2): EPEVTQTPSHQVTQMGQEVILRCVPISNHLYFYWYRQILGQKVEFLVSFYNNEISEKSEIFDDQFSVERPDGSNFTLKIRSTKLEDSAMYFCASSGDTSSGGYTFGSGTRLTVV.

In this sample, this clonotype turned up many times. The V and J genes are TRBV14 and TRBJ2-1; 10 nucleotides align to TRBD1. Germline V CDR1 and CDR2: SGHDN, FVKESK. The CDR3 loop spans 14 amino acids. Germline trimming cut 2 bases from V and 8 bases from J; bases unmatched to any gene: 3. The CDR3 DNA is TGTGCCAGCAGCCAAAGACAGGGGGCTGATGAGCAGTTCTTC. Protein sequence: CASSQRQGADEQFF.

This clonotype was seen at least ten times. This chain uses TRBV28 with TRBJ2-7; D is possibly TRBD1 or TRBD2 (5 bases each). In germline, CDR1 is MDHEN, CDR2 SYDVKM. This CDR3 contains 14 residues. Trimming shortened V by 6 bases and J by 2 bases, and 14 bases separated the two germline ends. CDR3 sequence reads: CASRLWTGPYEQYF. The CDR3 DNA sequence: TGTGCCAGCAGACTTTGGACGGGACCCTACGAGCAGTACTTC.

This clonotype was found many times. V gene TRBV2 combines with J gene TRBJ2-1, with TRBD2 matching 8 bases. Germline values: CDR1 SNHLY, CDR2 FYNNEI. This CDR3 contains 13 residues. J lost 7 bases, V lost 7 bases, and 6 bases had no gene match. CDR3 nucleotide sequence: TGTGCCAGCAAACCAGCGGGAGTGAATGAGCAGTTCTTC. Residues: CASKPAGVNEQFF.

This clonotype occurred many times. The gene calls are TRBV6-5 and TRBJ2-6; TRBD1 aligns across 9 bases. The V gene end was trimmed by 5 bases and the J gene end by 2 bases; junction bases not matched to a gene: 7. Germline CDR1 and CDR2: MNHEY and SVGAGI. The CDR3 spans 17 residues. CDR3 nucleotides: TGTGCCAGCAGTATCTACAGGGGGCGCACTGGGGCCAACGTCCTGACTTTC. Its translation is CASSIYRGRTGANVLTF.

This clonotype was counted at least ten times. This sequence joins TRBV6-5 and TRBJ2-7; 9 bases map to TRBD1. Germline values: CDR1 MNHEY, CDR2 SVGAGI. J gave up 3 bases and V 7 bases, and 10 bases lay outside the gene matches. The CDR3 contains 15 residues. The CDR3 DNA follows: TGTGCCAGCACCCCGAGTGGGACAGGGAGCTACGAGCAGTACTTC. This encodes CASTPSGTGSYEQYF.

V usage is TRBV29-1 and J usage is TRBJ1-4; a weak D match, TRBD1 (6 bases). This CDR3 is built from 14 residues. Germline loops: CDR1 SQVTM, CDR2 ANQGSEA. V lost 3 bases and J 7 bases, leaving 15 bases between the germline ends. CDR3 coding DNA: TGCAGCGTTGAGGGAGGGACAAAGGGTGAAAAACTGTTTTTT. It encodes CSVEGGTKGEKLFF.

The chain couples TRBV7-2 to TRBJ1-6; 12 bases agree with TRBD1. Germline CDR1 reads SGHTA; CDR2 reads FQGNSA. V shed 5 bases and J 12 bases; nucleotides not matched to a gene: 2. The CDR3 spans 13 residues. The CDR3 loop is CASSGDRGRPLHF. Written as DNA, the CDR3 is TGTGCCAGCAGCGGGGACAGGGGGCGACCCCTCCACTTT.

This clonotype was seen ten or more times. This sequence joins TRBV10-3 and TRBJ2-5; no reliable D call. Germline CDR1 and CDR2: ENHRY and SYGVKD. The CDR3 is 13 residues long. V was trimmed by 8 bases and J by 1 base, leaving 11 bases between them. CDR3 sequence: CAIRPAIQETQYF. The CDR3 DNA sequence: TGTGCCATCCGCCCCGCTATCCAAGAGACCCAGTACTTC.

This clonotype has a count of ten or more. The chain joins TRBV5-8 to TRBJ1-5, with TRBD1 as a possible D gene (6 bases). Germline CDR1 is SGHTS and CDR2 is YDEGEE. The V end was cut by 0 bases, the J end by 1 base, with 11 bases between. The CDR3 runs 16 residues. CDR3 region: CASSLGGRGSNQPQHF. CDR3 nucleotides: TGTGCCAGCAGCTTGGGGGGGCGAGGAAGCAATCAGCCCCAGCATTTT.